A single sample is the source of the 5 T cell receptor beta chains below, sequenced in a study of PD-L1 blockade in urothelial cancer. The assay was immunoSEQ multiplex PCR, and TCRdb's table has in-frame clones only and misses some. The table shows about 74,000 clones, with roughly 80% occurring only once. Sequenced material: PBMCs, taken around atezolizumab (anti-PD-L1) treatment. The receptors here all came from a man aged 70-80 years with urothelial cancer.

The rearrangement links TRBV11-1 to TRBJ2-1; possible D gene TRBD2, 5 bases. Germline V gene data show CDR1 as SGHAT and CDR2 as FQDESV (reference sequence). The V end was cut by 3 bases, the J end by 0 bases, with 9 bases between. This CDR3 spans 15 amino acids. The CDR3, as DNA: TGTGCCAGCAGCTTGGAGGTTTCCTCCTACAATGAGCAGTTCTTC. This encodes CASSLEVSSYNEQFF.

This clone was observed a handful of times. The rearrangement uses TRBV9 and TRBJ2-3, with 12 bases identical to TRBD2. The CDR3 is 16 residues long. Germline-derived CDR1 and CDR2 are SGDLS and YYNGEE. The V and J ends lost 0 bases and 5 bases, in that order; junction bases with no gene match: 4. CDR3: CASSVGTSGMVDTQYF. The CDR3 DNA is TGTGCCAGCAGCGTAGGGACTAGCGGGATGGTAGATACGCAGTATTTT. The complete variable domain, with remaining parts taken from reference TRBV9 and TRBJ2-3, reads DSGVTQTPKHLITATGQRVTLRCSPRSGDLSVYWYQQSLDQGLQFLIQYYNGEERAKGNILERFSAQQFPDLHSELNLSSLELGDSALYFCASSVGTSGMVDTQYFGPGTRLTVL.

The gene calls are TRBV7-9 and TRBJ2-7, with 7 positions matching TRBD2. CDR3 length equals 16 residues. V shed 5 bases, J shed 0 bases, and the junction held 10 bases outside the gene matches. Per germline, CDR1 SEHNR and CDR2 FQNEAQ (reference sequence). The DNA of the CDR3 is TGTGCCAGCAGCGCGGGGGATCTGTTGTCCTCCTACGAGCAGTACTTC. Encoded protein: CASSAGDLLSSYEQYF. The entire variable domain, with the rest obtained from reference TRBV7-9 and TRBJ2-7, is as follows: DTGVSQNPRHKITKRGQNVTFRCDPISEHNRLYWYRQTLGQGPEFLTYFQNEAQLEKSRLLSDRFSAERPKGSFSTLEIQRTEQGDSAMYLCASSAGDLLSSYEQYFGPGTRLTVT.

Worth noting for this clone: Other DNA variants within this sample encode the same CDR3. V and J are TRBV5-1 and TRBJ2-7; D remains unclear. The CDR3 has 13 amino acids. Trimming left V 4 bases short and J 0 bases short, with 8 bases between. CDR1 and CDR2 from the germline V gene are SGHRS and YFSETQ. Here the CDR3 reads CASSLWASYEQYF. DNA of the CDR3: TGCGCCAGCAGCCTCTGGGCCTCCTACGAGCAGTACTTC.

This sequence joins TRBV6-1 and TRBJ2-7; a possible D gene is TRBD1 (7 bases). Germline CDR1 reads MNHNS; CDR2 reads SASEGT. The V end lost 3 bases, the J end lost 1 base, and 16 bases lay between the germline ends. The CDR3 sequence is 16 residues long. The CDR3 sequence is CASSDPGGQRSYEQYF. The CDR3 DNA reads TGTGCCAGCAGTGACCCCGGGGGACAGCGGTCCTACGAGCAGTACTTC.